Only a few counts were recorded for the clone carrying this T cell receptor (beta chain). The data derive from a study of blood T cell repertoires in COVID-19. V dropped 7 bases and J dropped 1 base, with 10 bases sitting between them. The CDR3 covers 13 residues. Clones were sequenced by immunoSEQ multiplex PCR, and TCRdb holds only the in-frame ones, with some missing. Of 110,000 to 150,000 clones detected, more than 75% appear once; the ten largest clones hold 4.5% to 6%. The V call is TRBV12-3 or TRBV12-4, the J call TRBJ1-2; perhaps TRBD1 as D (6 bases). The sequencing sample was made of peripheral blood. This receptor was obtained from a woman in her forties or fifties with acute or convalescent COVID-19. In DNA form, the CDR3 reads TGTGCCAGCAAGGACAGCCATAACTATGGCTACACCTTC. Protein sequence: CASKDSHNYGYTF.